A single sample gave rise to the 20 T cell receptor beta chains below, sequenced in a study of blood T cells in healthy people across ages. Primers used in a second PCR of about 7 to 12 cycles were a sample-barcoded 5' primer and a J-beta primer mix. TCRdb reanalysed the 5' RACE reads using MiXCR and keeps one entry per CDR3 protein. The table lists about 1.1 million distinct CDR3 sequences, around two fifths of them singletons. Sequenced input: blood. Receptor source: a man between 18 and 29 years old in good health.

This clonotype was counted ten times or more. The chain combines TRBV29-1 with TRBJ2-3; D is possibly TRBD1 (6 bases). CDR3 length: 12 residues. CDR1 SQVTM and CDR2 ANQGSEA come from the germline V gene. Trimming left V 3 bases short and J 11 bases short, with 15 bases between. The CDR3 is CSVEIPRGMQYF. DNA of the CDR3: TGCAGCGTTGAGATCCCAAGGGGGATGCAGTATTTT.

J is TRBJ1-4 and V is TRBV6-1; 10 bases agree with TRBD1. CDR3 length: 14 residues. V dropped 8 bases and J dropped 7; count of bases not matched to a gene: 7. Per the germline V gene, CDR1 is MNHNS and CDR2 is SASEGT. The CDR3 DNA is TGTGCCAGCGACAGGGGGCAGAGAGGTGAAAAACTGTTTTTT. Its protein is CASDRGQRGEKLFF.

V usage is TRBV27 and J usage is TRBJ2-1; D gene ambiguous. CDR3 length: 16 residues. The ends were cut back, 3 bases at V and 7 bases at J, with 19 bases in the middle. Germline assignment: CDR1 MNHEY and CDR2 SMNVEV (reference sequence). Written as DNA, the CDR3 is TGTGCCAGCAGTTTGAAGACCGGGTATGAAGTGAATGAGCAGTTCTTC. It encodes CASSLKTGYEVNEQFF.

This chain links TRBV9 with TRBJ2-6; 9 bases align to TRBD1. The ends lost 3 bases at V and 0 bases at J; junction bases unmatched: 7. CDR1 is SGDLS and CDR2 is YYNGEE in the germline V gene. The CDR3 consists of 18 residues. CDR3 sequence reads: CASSAGTGLASGANVLTF. The DNA of the CDR3 is TGTGCCAGCAGCGCGGGGACAGGGCTTGCCTCTGGGGCCAACGTCCTGACTTTC. The whole variable domain, remainder taken from reference TRBV9 and TRBJ2-6, is DSGVTQTPKHLITATGQRVTLRCSPRSGDLSVYWYQQSLDQGLQFLIQYYNGEERAKGNILERFSAQQFPDLHSELNLSSLELGDSALYFCASSAGTGLASGANVLTFGAGSRLTVL.

This clonotype appeared a few times. The chain combines TRBV29-1 with TRBJ2-7; weak D call: TRBD1 (6 bases). Trimming pared 6 bases from V and 4 bases from J, leaving 16 bases between. Germline CDR1 SQVTM, CDR2 ANQGSEA. The CDR3 is 13 amino acids. The CDR3 sequence is CSVDTGTPYEQYF. CDR3 DNA sequence: TGCAGCGTCGATACCGGGACACCGTACGAGCAGTACTTC.

The chain links TRBV2 to TRBJ2-7; D possibly matches TRBD1 or TRBD2 (6 bases each). From germline, CDR1 is SNHLY and CDR2 FYNNEI. The CDR3 runs to 14 residues. The V end was cut by 6 bases, the J end by 6 bases, with 18 bases between. CDR3 nucleotide sequence: TGTGCCAGCAGAGATCGACTGGGGGGCGCCGAGCAGTACTTC. Translation gives CASRDRLGGAEQYF.

This clonotype appeared a few times. V usage is TRBV4-3 and J usage is TRBJ2-2, with TRBD2 matching 10 bases. Germline V gene data show CDR1 as LGHNA and CDR2 as YSLEER. This CDR3 has 15 amino acids. J was trimmed by 2 bases and V by 6 bases; bases with no gene match: 3. CDR3 sequence reads: CASSPSGGNTGELFF. CDR3 coding DNA: TGCGCCAGCAGTCCTAGCGGGGGTAACACCGGGGAGCTGTTTTTT.

The CDR3 nucleotides read TGCAGCGTTGACTCACCTGTAAGGGGGCGCGGTACTGAAGCTTTCTTT. This codes for CSVDSPVRGRGTEAFF. The V and J genes are TRBV29-1 and TRBJ1-1; TRBD1 matches 7 bases. The V gene's germline CDR1 is SQVTM and CDR2 ANQGSEA. The CDR3 loop spans 16 amino acids. V lost 3 bases to trimming and J lost 5 bases; unmatched junction nucleotides: 15.

This clonotype was observed a single time. V usage is TRBV20-1 and J usage is TRBJ2-2; no definite D call. Trimming removed 3 bases at V and 2 bases at J, with 10 bases between. Germline V gene sequence: CDR1 DFQATT, CDR2 SNEGSKA (reference sequence). This CDR3 has 14 residues. In DNA, the CDR3 is TGCAGTGCTAGTGTGGGAAGAAACACCGGGGAGCTGTTTTTT. Protein: CSASVGRNTGELFF.

The V and J genes are TRBV5-1 and TRBJ1-1, with D perhaps TRBD1 (5 bases). Trimming removed 0 bases at V and 5 bases at J, with 14 bases between. The V gene's germline CDR1 is SGHRS and CDR2 YFSETQ. The CDR3 totals 15 residues. As DNA, the CDR3 is TGCGCCAGCAGCTTGGCCGGAGGGGTGGAGACTGAAGCTTTCTTT. As protein: CASSLAGGVETEAFF.

In DNA form, the CDR3 reads TGTGCCAGCAGGGCCGGGACTAGTGGAGCAGATACGCAGTATTTT. This sequence encodes CASRAGTSGADTQYF. The chain has TRBV12-3 or TRBV12-4 and TRBJ2-3, with 8 bases lining up with TRBD2. V gave up 6 bases and J gave up 4 bases; unmatched junction bases: 9. The CDR3 length is 15 residues.

The chain is built from TRBV5-6 and TRBJ2-1, with 13 bases aligning to TRBD2. V gave up 3 bases and J gave up 7 bases; unmatched junction bases: 7. The CDR3 loop spans 16 amino acids. Per germline, CDR1 SGHDT and CDR2 YYEEEE. The CDR3 is CASSWELAGGSNEQFF. CDR3 in DNA: TGTGCCAGCAGCTGGGAACTAGCGGGGGGGTCGAATGAGCAGTTCTTC.

This clonotype appeared a few times. This chain joins TRBV29-1 and TRBJ1-1; D may be TRBD1 (6 bases). V lost 4 bases and J lost 11, with 17 bases in between. The CDR3 runs 12 residues. CDR1 and CDR2 (germline): SQVTM, ANQGSEA. The CDR3 sequence: CSVAPRTAGAFF. The CDR3 coding sequence is TGCAGCGTTGCTCCTAGGACAGCCGGGGCTTTCTTT. Complete variable domain (other parts from reference TRBV29-1 and TRBJ1-1): SAVISQKPSRDICQRGTSLTIQCQVDSQVTMMFWYRQQPGQSLTLIATANQGSEATYESGFVIDKFPISRPNLTFSTLTVSNMSPEDSSIYLCSVAPRTAGAFFGQGTRLTVV.

The chain links TRBV20-1 to TRBJ2-5, with D possibly TRBD1 on 6 matching bases. Per the germline V gene, CDR1 is DFQATT and CDR2 is SNEGSKA (reference sequence). This CDR3 contains 12 residues. V was shortened by 3 bases and J by 6 bases, with 11 bases between the two germline ends. The CDR3 is CSASQGTQTQYF. In DNA, the CDR3 is TGCAGTGCTAGTCAGGGGACGCAGACCCAGTACTTC.

The rearrangement links TRBV30 to TRBJ1-1; TRBD1 matches at 7 bases. CDR3 length: 13 amino acids. J lost 3 bases, V lost 2 bases, and 3 bases had no gene match. CDR1 and CDR2 from the germline V gene are GTSNPN and SVGIG (reference sequence). This CDR3 is CAWSRQGDTEAFF. As DNA, the CDR3 is TGTGCCTGGAGTCGACAGGGAGACACTGAAGCTTTCTTT.

The rearrangement joins TRBV4-3 to TRBJ1-2; D not resolved. Germline assignment: CDR1 LGHNA and CDR2 YSLEER. The V and J ends lost 1 base and 0 bases respectively, with 15 bases between them. The CDR3 is 17 residues long. The CDR3 DNA sequence: TGCGCCAGCAGCCAAGTGTGGGCCCTGCAATCTAACTATGGCTACACCTTC. It encodes CASSQVWALQSNYGYTF.

This clonotype was recorded a few times. V gene TRBV6-5 combines with J gene TRBJ1-5; 8 bases line up with TRBD1. This CDR3 spans 15 amino acids. Germline values: CDR1 MNHEY, CDR2 SVGAGI. With 6 bases clipped from V and 3 bases from J, the junction kept 7 bases outside the gene matches. In DNA, the CDR3 is TGTGCCAGCAGACGGACAGGGCGGCCCAATCAGCCCCAGCATTTT. Translating gives CASRRTGRPNQPQHF.

As regards this clonotype: The junction differs from germline at one of its ends, possibly a read error. The rearrangement links TRBV7-9 to TRBJ2-1; D call uncertain. Per the germline V gene, CDR1 is SEHNR and CDR2 is FQNEAQ (reference sequence). This CDR3 spans 13 amino acids. CDR3 sequence (DNA): TGTGCCGGCAGCTTAGTCTCCTACAATGAGCAGTTCTTC. Translated: CAGSLVSYNEQFF.

The chain joins TRBV4-2 to TRBJ1-1; 10 nucleotides agree with TRBD1. The CDR3 spans 17 residues. The germline V gene encodes CDR1 LGHNA and CDR2 YNFKEQ. V shed 1 base, J shed 1 base, and the junction held 6 bases outside the gene matches. The CDR3 is CASSQGGTGAGNTEAFF. Written as DNA, the CDR3 is TGTGCCAGCAGCCAAGGCGGGACAGGGGCGGGGAACACTGAAGCTTTCTTT.

The genes are TRBV4-3 and TRBJ2-5, with D tentatively TRBD1 (5 bases). The CDR3 sequence is 15 residues long. Germline values: CDR1 LGHNA, CDR2 YSLEER. The V and J ends lost 0 bases and 11 bases respectively, with 19 bases between them. The CDR3: CASSQDRDGWNEQYF. The CDR3 DNA reads as TGCGCCAGCAGCCAAGACAGGGATGGTTGGAATGAGCAGTACTTC.